These 17 T cell receptor beta chains were all obtained from the same sample, sequenced in a study of human thymus T cells. Measured with immunoSEQ multiplex PCR; TCRdb has only the in-frame clones, and not every one. The repertoire holds fewer than 90,000 clones, with around 96% as singletons. The thymus tissue came from resections taken during corrective heart surgery. Sequencing was done on a sample of thymus tissue. These receptors were obtained from a boy in the first two years of life with a congenital heart defect but otherwise immunologically healthy.

The J gene is TRBJ2-3, the V gene TRBV12-5; 11 bases match TRBD2. J gave up 1 base and V 5 bases, and 5 bases lay outside the gene matches. Germline CDR1 LGHNT, CDR2 FRNRAP. This CDR3 spans 16 amino acids. In DNA, the CDR3 is TGTGCTAGTGGTGTTAAGACTAGCGGGGGCACAGATACGCAGTATTTT. This codes for CASGVKTSGGTDTQYF.

The chain combines TRBV20-1 with TRBJ2-5; possibly TRBD2 for D (5 bases). V was pared by 2 bases and J by 5 bases, with 6 bases between. From germline, CDR1 is DFQATT and CDR2 SNEGSKA (reference sequence). The CDR3 consists of 11 residues. The CDR3 loop is CSARRRETQYF. Written as DNA, the CDR3 is TGCAGTGCTAGAAGGAGGGAGACCCAGTACTTC.

This chain connects TRBV27 to TRBJ2-5, with TRBD2 matching over 8 bases. V lost 4 bases to trimming and J lost 3 bases; unmatched junction nucleotides: 7. Per the germline V gene, CDR1 is MNHEY and CDR2 is SMNVEV (reference sequence). This CDR3 comprises 15 residues. DNA for the CDR3: TGTGCCAGCAGTTCGCGTCCGGGGGGGGAAGAGACCCAGTACTTC. Encoded protein: CASSSRPGGEETQYF.

Written as DNA, the CDR3 is TGTGCCAGCAGCTCGCCGGGACTCTCCTACGAGCAGTACTTC. Protein product: CASSSPGLSYEQYF. This chain joins TRBV7-2 and TRBJ2-7, with TRBD2 as a possible D gene (6 bases). Germline V gene sequence: CDR1 SGHTA, CDR2 FQGNSA. This CDR3 has 14 amino acids. The V end lost 4 bases, the J end lost 0 bases, and 10 bases lay between the germline ends.

This clone was counted once. The chain links TRBV11-3 to TRBJ2-7, with 8 positions matching TRBD1. Unmatched junction bases numbered 9, after V lost 5 bases and J lost 6 bases. Germline CDR1 SGHNT, CDR2 YENEEA. There are 14 residues in the CDR3. This CDR3 is CASSPRRGQSEQYF. Written as DNA, the CDR3 is TGTGCCAGCAGCCCACGCAGGGGGCAAAGCGAGCAGTACTTC.

The CDR3 nucleotides read TGTGCCAGCAGCTTAGTTGGGGTCCACGATACGCAGTATTTT. Translated, it gives CASSLVGVHDTQYF. This chain links TRBV7-9 with TRBJ2-3; unclear D gene. V was trimmed by 1 base and J by 6 bases, leaving 11 bases between them. CDR3 length: 14 amino acids. Germline CDR1 is SEHNR and CDR2 is FQNEAQ (reference sequence).

The chain carries TRBV27 and TRBJ2-1; 10 bases fit TRBD2. The V segment lost 3 bases and the J segment 2 bases; nucleotides outside the gene matches: 13. Per germline, CDR1 MNHEY and CDR2 SMNVEV (reference sequence). This CDR3 is built from 19 residues. For the CDR3, the DNA is TGTGCCAGCAGTTTGGCTAGCGGGAGTTCCCTGTATACCTACAATGAGCAGTTCTTC. Translation: CASSLASGSSLYTYNEQFF.

The CDR3 loop reads CASSLDGIGEFF. The CDR3 DNA reads as TGTGCCAGCAGCTTGGACGGGATAGGGGAGTTCTTC. The J gene is TRBJ2-1, the V gene TRBV5-4; D tentatively fits TRBD1 or TRBD2 (5 bases each). Trimming took 0 bases from V and 14 from J, leaving 12 bases between them. This CDR3 has 12 amino acids. Per germline, CDR1 SGHNT and CDR2 YYREEE (reference sequence). The whole variable domain, remainder taken from reference TRBV5-4 and TRBJ2-1, is ETGVTQSPTHLIKTRGQQVTLRCSSQSGHNTVSWYQQALGQGPQFIFQYYREEENGRGNFPPRFSGLQFPNYSSELNVNALELDDSALYLCASSLDGIGEFFGPGTRLTVL.

This chain links TRBV7-9 with TRBJ1-1, with 9 bases aligning to TRBD1. The germline V gene encodes CDR1 SEHNR and CDR2 FQNEAQ (reference sequence). J was trimmed by 5 bases and V by 5 bases; bases with no gene match: 3. This CDR3 comprises 13 residues. CDR3 bases: TGTGCCAGCAGCCAGGACAGGGGAACTGAAGCTTTCTTT. As protein: CASSQDRGTEAFF.

V gene TRBV28 combines with J gene TRBJ1-4, with D possibly being TRBD1 (5 bases). Germline V gene lookup returns CDR1 MDHEN and CDR2 SYDVKM. The length of the CDR3 is 15 residues. V was pared by 5 bases and J by 2 bases, with 12 bases between. The chain's CDR3 is CASSARVKTNEKLFF. The CDR3 DNA is TGTGCCAGCAGTGCCAGGGTGAAGACTAATGAAAAACTGTTTTTT.

The V and J genes are TRBV28 and TRBJ2-1; possibly TRBD1 for D (5 bases). Trimming took off 2 bases at V and 4 bases at J, with 9 bases between the two ends. In germline, CDR1 is MDHEN, CDR2 SYDVKM. The CDR3 sequence is 14 residues long. The CDR3 coding sequence is TGTGCCAGCAGTTTAAGACAGAATTACAATGAGCAGTTCTTC. The encoded protein is CASSLRQNYNEQFF.

This clone was counted a single time. The chain joins TRBV11-2 to TRBJ1-5; D perhaps matches TRBD1 (5 bases). The V end was cut by 5 bases, the J end by 0 bases, with 20 bases between. The CDR3 totals 18 residues. CDR1 and CDR2 from the germline V gene are SGHAT and FQNNGV. CDR3 bases: TGTGCCAGCAGCCAAACCTCCGAGGGGCCCTATAGCAATCAGCCCCAGCATTTT. Its translation: CASSQTSEGPYSNQPQHF.

The chain is built from TRBV11-2 and TRBJ2-7; D gene unclear. V was pared by 5 bases and J by 2 bases, with 13 bases between. The germline gives CDR1 SGHAT, CDR2 FQNNGV. The CDR3 is 14 residues long. CDR3 protein: CASSPYLYTYEQYF. CDR3 in DNA: TGTGCCAGCAGCCCCTATTTGTATACCTACGAGCAGTACTTC.

The chain is built from TRBV5-4 and TRBJ2-1; D gene uncertain. Germline values: CDR1 SGHNT, CDR2 YYREEE (reference sequence). V shed 4 bases and J shed 5 bases, with 13 bases lying between them. CDR3 length: 14 amino acids. Written as DNA, the CDR3 is TGTGCCAGCAGCCACTACGGCACAAACAATGAGCAGTTCTTC. Amino acids: CASSHYGTNNEQFF.

V is TRBV7-2 and J is TRBJ2-3, with 10 bases aligning to TRBD2. V dropped 1 base and J dropped 9; count of bases not matched to a gene: 13. The CDR3 runs 17 residues. Germline-derived CDR1 and CDR2 are SGHTA and FQGNSA. CDR3: CASSLELAGTAGRTQYF. The DNA of the CDR3 is TGTGCCAGCAGCTTAGAACTAGCGGGAACGGCGGGGCGGACGCAGTATTTT.

The J gene is TRBJ2-7, the V gene TRBV27; no clear D. Deletions cut 6 bases from V and 4 bases from J, with 10 bases between. Germline V gene lookup returns CDR1 MNHEY and CDR2 SMNVEV (reference sequence). The CDR3 is 12 amino acids. CDR3 loop: CASRSAEYEQYF. The CDR3 DNA sequence: TGTGCCAGCAGGTCCGCCGAATACGAGCAGTACTTC.

V and J are TRBV5-4 and TRBJ1-6, with 8 bases aligning to TRBD1. Trimming removed 4 bases from V and 7 bases from J; junction bases left unmatched: 13. The CDR3 is 17 amino acids. Germline-derived CDR1 and CDR2 are SGHNT and YYREEE (reference sequence). The CDR3 sequence: CASSPTEGDRGNSPLHF. The CDR3 coding sequence is TGTGCCAGCAGCCCGACGGAGGGCGACAGGGGCAATTCACCCCTCCACTTT.